The 18 T cell receptor beta chains below all came from one sample that was sequenced in a study of shared clonotypes between healthy human individuals. Method: immunoSEQ multiplex PCR; TCRdb's copy keeps in-frame clones and lacks some. Here the sample spans under 2.5 million clones, just under 95% being singletons. Sequenced: naive CD4+ T cells from PBMCs. Described subset: CD45RA+ positively selected. The source is a man younger than 35 in good health. Some clones in this sample may be carry-over from other donors' samples.

The chain employs TRBV5-1 and TRBJ2-5; D perhaps matches TRBD2 (6 bases). Germline V lookup: CDR1 SGHRS, CDR2 YFSETQ. Deletions cut 3 bases from V and 4 bases from J, with 16 bases between. The CDR3 totals 15 residues. The DNA for the CDR3 is TGCGCCAGCAGCTGGAAATCCGGAGCGGGAGAGACCCAGTACTTC. Protein sequence: CASSWKSGAGETQYF.

The chain combines TRBV7-2 with TRBJ2-5, with D tentatively TRBD1 or TRBD2 (5 bases each). Germline CDR1 and CDR2: SGHTA and FQGNSA. V lost 4 bases to trimming and J lost 5 bases, with 11 bases between them. CDR3 length: 13 amino acids. Here the CDR3 reads CASSYRGTETQYF. Written as DNA, the CDR3 is TGTGCCAGCAGCTATCGGGGCACGGAGACCCAGTACTTC.

The sample holds a few counts of this clone. This chain joins TRBV10-3 and TRBJ1-3; D uncertain. With 2 bases removed from V and 4 bases from J, the gap between germline ends came to 3 bases. Germline-derived CDR1 and CDR2 are ENHRY and SYGVKD. The CDR3 loop spans 12 amino acids. The CDR3 DNA sequence: TGTGCCATCAGTGAGGAGGGAAACACCATATATTTT. Protein product: CAISEEGNTIYF.

This chain joins TRBV28 and TRBJ2-2, with no clear D. Deletions cut 2 bases from V and 5 bases from J, with 6 bases between. The length of the CDR3 is 13 residues. Germline V lookup: CDR1 MDHEN, CDR2 SYDVKM. Written as DNA, the CDR3 is TGTGCCAGCAGTTTAGAGCAGACCGGGGAGCTGTTTTTT. It specifies CASSLEQTGELFF.

This chain joins TRBV19 and TRBJ2-1; 11 bases are shared with TRBD2. Trimming cost V 4 bases and J 5 bases; bases outside gene matches: 7. Looked up from germline, CDR1 is LNHDA and CDR2 is SQIVND (reference sequence). This CDR3 comprises 16 residues. The DNA for the CDR3 is TGTGCCAGTAGTACTAGCGGGAGGTTTGTTGACAATGAGCAGTTCTTC. It codes for CASSTSGRFVDNEQFF. The whole variable domain, filled in from reference TRBV19 and TRBJ2-1, reads DGGITQSPKYLFRKEGQNVTLSCEQNLNHDAMYWYRQDPGQGLRLIYYSQIVNDFQKGDIAEGYSVSREKKESFPLTVTSAQKNPTAFYLCASSTSGRFVDNEQFFGPGTRLTVL.

The gene calls are TRBV5-1 and TRBJ1-2; 8 bases are a match to TRBD1. CDR1 SGHRS and CDR2 YFSETQ come from the germline V gene. The V and J ends lost 7 bases and 4 bases, in that order; junction bases with no gene match: 9. This CDR3 is built from 14 residues. The CDR3 loop reads CASADQGAGYGYTF. DNA of the CDR3: TGCGCCAGCGCCGACCAGGGGGCGGGCTATGGCTACACCTTC.

The V and J genes are TRBV5-4 and TRBJ1-1; D unresolved. V was pared by 0 bases and J by 8 bases, with 11 bases between. CDR3 length: 13 residues. Germline assignment: CDR1 SGHNT and CDR2 YYREEE (reference sequence). In DNA form, the CDR3 reads TGTGCCAGCAGCTTGGCGGACTCCGTAGAAGCTTTCTTT. This codes for CASSLADSVEAFF.

This sequence joins TRBV4-1 and TRBJ2-1; 7 nucleotides match TRBD2. Germline values: CDR1 MGHRA, CDR2 YSYEKL. The CDR3 is 12 amino acids. The V and J ends lost 3 bases and 14 bases, in that order; junction bases with no gene match: 7. Here the CDR3 DNA reads TGCGCCAGCAGCCAGCCGGGAGGAGCAAAGTTCTTC. Residues: CASSQPGGAKFF.

CDR3 DNA sequence: TGTGCCAGCAGCATCGCACCGGGACAACCGGAGCAGTACTTC. It specifies CASSIAPGQPEQYF. The V call is TRBV28, the J call TRBJ2-7; TRBD1 is a possible D gene (6 bases). Trimming cost V 6 bases and J 7 bases, with 19 bases left between them. The CDR3 contains 14 residues. The germline CDR1 and CDR2 sequences are MDHEN and SYDVKM.

This rearrangement joins TRBV7-3 to TRBJ1-3; D is unclear. The CDR3 extends over 14 amino acids. Per germline, CDR1 SGHTA and CDR2 FQGTGA. The V end was cut by 6 bases, the J end by 4 bases, with 13 bases between. CDR3 DNA: TGTGCCAGCAGTTCTCCTCAGTTGGGAAACACCATATATTTT. It yields the protein CASSSPQLGNTIYF.

The chain carries TRBV28 and TRBJ2-3, with D perhaps given as TRBD1 or TRBD2 (6 bases each). V lost 10 bases, J lost 0 bases, and 14 bases lay in between. This CDR3 spans 14 amino acids. Germline V lookup: CDR1 MDHEN, CDR2 SYDVKM. CDR3 in amino acids: CAIGGGGSTDTQYF. The DNA of the CDR3 is TGTGCCATCGGGGGCGGCGGGAGCACAGATACGCAGTATTTT.

This chain uses TRBV2 with TRBJ2-5; 10 bases map to TRBD2. CDR1 is SNHLY, CDR2 FYNNEI, per germline. The CDR3 is made up of 18 amino acids. V trimming: 7 bases; J trimming: 5 bases; junction bases outside the gene matches: 19. The CDR3 coding sequence is TGTGCCAGCACCGGCAGGGTCCTAGCGGGAGCCCCGGGGGAGACCCAGTACTTC. Amino acid sequence: CASTGRVLAGAPGETQYF.

The chain has TRBV6-1 and TRBJ1-5, with D perhaps TRBD1 (6 bases). CDR3 length: 15 residues. Deletions cut 5 bases from V and 2 bases from J, with 13 bases between. Germline V gene data show CDR1 as MNHNS and CDR2 as SASEGT. CDR3 in DNA: TGTGCCAGCAGTCGAGGGGGGGTAGGCAATCAGCCCCAGCATTTT. This encodes CASSRGGVGNQPQHF.

As DNA, the CDR3 is TGTGCCAGCAGCCCCTCGTATGGCCAAGAGACCCAGTACTTC. Encoded protein: CASSPSYGQETQYF. The rearrangement links TRBV7-2 to TRBJ2-5; no reliable D call. The germline V and J ends were trimmed by 5 bases and 1 base, with 11 bases remaining between them. The CDR3 is made up of 14 amino acids. CDR1 and CDR2 (germline): SGHTA, FQGNSA. Complete variable domain (other parts from reference TRBV7-2 and TRBJ2-5): GAGVSQSPSNKVTEKGKDVELRCDPISGHTALYWYRQSLGQGLEFLIYFQGNSAPDKSGLPSDRFSAERTGGSVSTLTIQRTQQEDSAVYLCASSPSYGQETQYFGPGTRLLVL.

The chain has TRBV7-3 and TRBJ2-1, with 10 bases that match TRBD1. Germline loops: CDR1 SGHTA, CDR2 FQGTGA. With 4 bases clipped from V and 3 bases from J, the junction kept 3 bases outside the gene matches. This CDR3 has 15 residues. CDR3 sequence: CASSSRDRGYNEQFF. The CDR3, as DNA: TGTGCCAGCAGCTCCCGGGACAGGGGCTACAATGAGCAGTTCTTC.

The V and J genes are TRBV10-1 and TRBJ2-7; 8 positions match TRBD2. Germline CDR1 and CDR2: WNHNN and SYGVQD (reference sequence). The CDR3 runs to 13 residues. Unmatched junction bases numbered 6, after V lost 11 bases and J lost 0 bases. CDR3 loop: CAGIAGFSYEQYF. The DNA of the CDR3 is TGCGCCGGGATAGCGGGATTCTCCTACGAGCAGTACTTC.

The chain has TRBV28 and TRBJ1-5, with D perhaps TRBD1 (6 bases). The germline V gene encodes CDR1 MDHEN and CDR2 SYDVKM. Trimming took off 7 bases at V and 0 bases at J, with 16 bases between the two ends. This CDR3 is built from 16 residues. The CDR3 loop reads CASIWAGAYSNQPQHF. In DNA form, the CDR3 reads TGTGCCAGCATCTGGGCAGGGGCGTATAGCAATCAGCCCCAGCATTTT.

This chain uses TRBV11-2 with TRBJ2-3; TRBD2 matches 8 bases. The CDR3 totals 17 residues. In germline, CDR1 is SGHAT, CDR2 FQNNGV. V shed 1 base and J 0 bases; nucleotides not matched to a gene: 6. CDR3 sequence (DNA): TGTGCCAGCAGCTTAGTGGGTAGCGGGGCTAGCACAGATACGCAGTATTTT. The encoded protein is CASSLVGSGASTDTQYF.